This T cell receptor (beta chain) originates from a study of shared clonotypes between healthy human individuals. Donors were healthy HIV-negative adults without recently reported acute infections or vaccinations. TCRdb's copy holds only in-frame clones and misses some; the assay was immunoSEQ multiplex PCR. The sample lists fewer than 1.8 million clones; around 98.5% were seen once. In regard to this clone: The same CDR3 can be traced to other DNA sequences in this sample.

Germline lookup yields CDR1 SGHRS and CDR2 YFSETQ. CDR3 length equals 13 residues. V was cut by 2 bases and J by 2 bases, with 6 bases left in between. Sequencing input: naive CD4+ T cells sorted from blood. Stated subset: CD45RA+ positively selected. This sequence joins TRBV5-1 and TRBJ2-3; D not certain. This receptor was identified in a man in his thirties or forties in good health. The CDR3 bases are TGCGCCAGCAGCTTCTCCCCCACAGATACGCAGTATTTT. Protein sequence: CASSFSPTDTQYF.